The clone carrying this T cell receptor beta chain was detected a few times. Its target is not known. The sample belongs to a study of T cell responses to AZD1222 COVID-19 vaccine. Background on the study: Whether given at about 4 or about 12 weeks, second doses were pooled. Study conclusions and caveats: Baseline seropositives among AZD1222 recipients totaled only five to seven. Reportedly, close to half of spike-specific TCRs are directed against unmutated variant regions. In a largely white British group with more females than males, clonal diversity was possibly underestimated.

This table comes from immunoSEQ multiplex PCR, and its TCRdb copy is limited to in-frame clones, with some not included. Of around 63,000 clones listed, 65% to 90% were seen once; the top ten hold around 20%. CDR3 length equals 13 residues. Germline V lookup: CDR1 MGHDK, CDR2 SYGVNS. V lost 10 bases, J lost 7 bases, and 19 bases lay in between. The sequencing here drew on peripheral blood, taken on day 0 of AZD1222 vaccination. The chain is built from TRBV25-1 and TRBJ1-2; perhaps TRBD1 as D (5 bases). This clonotype was obtained from an adult in good health. This CDR3 reads CATSSGGAGGYTF. The DNA for the CDR3 is TGTGCCACCTCGTCCGGGGGAGCGGGTGGCTACACCTTC.